Listed below are T cell receptor beta chains from one sample, sequenced in a study of blood T cells in healthy people across ages. TCRdb reprocessed the 5' RACE reads via MiXCR and lists one record per CDR3 protein. The table shows about 1.4 million distinct CDR3 sequences, with approximately 59% occurring only once. The sequenced sample was blood. These TCRs come from a man younger than 35 in good health. The CDR3 runs from the conserved cysteine through the conserved F or W. D genes are given only for firm matches. The listing skips clone size in some rows; elsewhere it reads once, few, many or a size class.

v_gene	len	d_gene	abundance	j_gene	CDR3aa	CDR3nt
TRBV6-4	14	TRBD1	once	TRBJ1-4	CASSRTGESVKLFF	TGTGCCAGCAGCCGGACAGGGGAAAGTGTAAAACTGTTTTTT
TRBV20-1	13	-	-	TRBJ2-7	CSAKNPLRYEQYF	TGCAGTGCCAAGAATCCCCTGAGGTACGAGCAGTACTTC
TRBV20-1	14	-	-	TRBJ2-1	CSTSRWGSYNEQFF	TGCAGTACTTCCCGCTGGGGCTCCTACAATGAGCAGTTCTTC
TRBV12-3/TRBV12-4	13	-	-	TRBJ1-3	CASSPQRGNTIYF	TGTGCCAGCAGTCCCCAACGTGGAAACACCATATATTTT
TRBV27	13	-	-	TRBJ1-1	CASSFDRNTEAFF	TGTGCCAGCAGTTTCGACAGGAACACTGAAGCTTTCTTT
TRBV27	15	-	-	TRBJ2-7	CASSYAGGRYYEQYF	TGTGCCAGCAGCTACGCAGGGGGGAGGTATTACGAGCAGTACTTC
TRBV7-2	16	-	-	TRBJ1-2	CASSLVGGPGDYGYTF	TGTGCCAGCAGCTTAGTGGGGGGGCCAGGGGACTATGGCTACACCTTC
TRBV20-1	15	-	many	TRBJ2-1	CSASLQGFDYNEQFF	TGCAGTGCTAGCCTTCAGGGGTTTGATTACAATGAGCAGTTCTTC
TRBV7-9	16	-	-	TRBJ2-7	CASSSRDGRSSYEQYF	TGTGCCAGCAGCTCCCGCGACGGACGGAGCTCCTACGAGCAGTACTTC
TRBV27	13	-	-	TRBJ1-1	CASSLGSGTEAFF	TGTGCCAGCAGTTTAGGTTCTGGCACTGAAGCTTTCTTT
TRBV20-1	17	TRBD1	-	TRBJ1-4	CSATTAARQGGSEKLFF	TGCAGTGCTACTACCGCCGCGCGACAGGGGGGATCTGAAAAACTGTTTTTT
TRBV7-2	16	-	-	TRBJ2-7	CASSQDQARVNNEQYF	TGTGCCAGCAGCCAAGATCAGGCCCGCGTTAACAATGAGCAGTACTTC
TRBV4-2	17	-	once	TRBJ2-3	CASSPARQAGETDTQYF	TGTGCCAGCAGCCCAGCCCGACAGGCCGGGGAAACAGATACGCAGTATTTT
TRBV5-1	15	-	-	TRBJ2-3	CASSNRADGADTQYF	TGCGCCAGCAGCAACCGGGCCGACGGCGCAGATACGCAGTATTTT
TRBV10-1	16	TRBD1	-	TRBJ2-2	CASSATGGRNTGELFF	TGCGCCAGCAGCGCTACAGGGGGGAGAAACACCGGGGAGCTGTTTTTT
TRBV6-5	15	-	-	TRBJ1-2	CASSVGTQGSYGYTF	TGTGCCAGCAGTGTCGGGACTCAGGGAAGCTATGGCTACACCTTC
TRBV4-3	15	-	-	TRBJ2-3	CASSQDLTSYDTQYF	TGCGCCAGCAGCCAAGATCTAACTAGTTACGATACGCAGTATTTT
TRBV4-3	14	-	-	TRBJ2-1	CASSRPGTTLEQFF	TGCGCCAGCAGCCGGCCCGGGACGACGCTTGAGCAGTTCTTC
TRBV25-1	15	-	-	TRBJ1-2	CASSTSRDPLYGYTF	TGTGCCAGCAGTACTTCCAGGGACCCACTCTATGGCTACACCTTC
TRBV12-3/TRBV12-4	16	-	-	TRBJ2-3	CASSDKDIAAADTQYF	TGTGCCAGCAGCGATAAAGACATTGCGGCAGCAGATACGCAGTATTTT
TRBV5-1	16	TRBD1	-	TRBJ1-1	CASTTYPTGENTEAFF	TGCGCCAGCACCACTTATCCGACAGGGGAGAACACTGAAGCTTTCTTT
TRBV29-1	14	TRBD1	few	TRBJ1-2	CSVGPGQGLDGYTF	TGCAGCGTAGGGCCGGGACAGGGCCTGGACGGCTACACCTTC
TRBV7-9	15	-	-	TRBJ2-5	CASSAGVAVQETQYF	TGTGCCAGCAGCGCCGGGGTGGCGGTTCAAGAGACCCAGTACTTC
TRBV10-2	16	TRBD1	once	TRBJ1-3	CASKYTGGAGGNTIYF	TGCGCCAGCAAATATACAGGGGGCGCAGGTGGAAACACCATATATTTT
TRBV5-1	14	TRBD1	-	TRBJ2-1	CASSLGQGFNEQFF	TGCGCCAGCAGCTTGGGACAGGGTTTCAATGAGCAGTTCTTC
TRBV21-1	14	-	-	TRBJ1-5	CASNGTALNQPQHF	TGTGCCAGCAACGGGACGGCTTTAAATCAGCCCCAGCATTTT
TRBV29-1	11	TRBD1	-	TRBJ1-1	CSVPGTGEAFF	TGCAGCGTTCCCGGGACAGGAGAAGCTTTCTTT
TRBV6-6	15	TRBD1	-	TRBJ1-2	CASTYPDRDLSGYTF	TGTGCCAGCACGTACCCAGACAGGGACTTGTCTGGCTACACCTTC
TRBV29-1	12	TRBD1	-	TRBJ2-7	CSVGPGGYEQYF	TGCAGCGTTGGTCCAGGGGGCTACGAGCAGTACTTC
TRBV9	16	TRBD2	-	TRBJ2-3	CASSGPSGDRTDTQYF	TGTGCCAGCAGCGGTCCTAGCGGGGACCGCACAGATACGCAGTATTTT
TRBV28	23	TRBD1	few	TRBJ1-2	CASSYDSPGTGALSTQGSYGYTF	TGTGCCAGCAGTTATGATAGCCCCGGGACAGGGGCCTTATCGACCCAGGGATCTTATGGCTACACCTTC
TRBV20-1	13	-	-	TRBJ2-7	CSATGTEPYEQYF	TGCAGTGCCACCGGGACGGAGCCCTACGAGCAGTACTTC
TRBV20-1	11	TRBD2	-	TRBJ2-1	CSAVGGSEQFF	TGCAGTGCTGTGGGCGGGAGTGAGCAGTTCTTC
TRBV20-1	14	-	-	TRBJ2-5	CSARAGTMDWTQYF	TGCAGTGCTAGAGCCGGGACAATGGACTGGACCCAGTACTTC
TRBV4-1	16	TRBD1	few	TRBJ2-7	CASSQDQGGYSYEQYF	TGCGCCAGCAGCCAAGATCAAGGGGGCTACTCCTACGAGCAGTACTTC
TRBV2	15	-	-	TRBJ1-2	CASSEAGTAIYGYTF	TGTGCCAGCAGTGAAGCCGGGACCGCAATCTATGGCTACACCTTC
TRBV12-3/TRBV12-4	16	TRBD1	-	TRBJ2-5	CASSYSGTGGGETQYF	TGTGCCAGCAGTTATTCCGGGACAGGGGGCGGTGAGACCCAGTACTTC
TRBV20-1	12	TRBD2	once	TRBJ2-4	CSAEGLAAIQYF	TGCAGTGCTGAGGGACTAGCGGCGATTCAGTACTTC
TRBV4-2	15	-	few	TRBJ1-2	CASSQGPPSTDGYTF	TGTGCCAGCAGCCAAGGCCCCCCAAGTACGGATGGCTACACCTTC
TRBV25-1	13	-	few	TRBJ2-7	CASSDLNAYEQYF	TGTGCCAGCAGTGACCTGAACGCCTACGAGCAGTACTTC
TRBV2	13	-	few	TRBJ2-7	CASSDGLTYEQYF	TGTGCCAGCAGTGACGGACTGACCTACGAGCAGTACTTC